This T cell receptor beta chain was found in a study of T cells expressing NK-cell markers. Germline assignment: CDR1 MNHEY and CDR2 SMNVEV (reference sequence). The CDR3 is 16 residues long. TCRdb reprocessed the 5' RACE reads and stores each CDR3 protein as one record, lacking DNA. The sample holds 500,000 to 700,000 distinct CDR3 sequences. The source is a young man in good health. The rearrangement links TRBV27 to TRBJ2-7; the D call of TRBD1 rests on TCRdb alone, since no DNA is present to check it. Sequenced: blood T cells: a sorted CD56 or NKG2C T cell subset, CD4+ or CD8+ T cells, or bulk PBMC T cells (not recorded which). CDR3 in amino acids: CTNGRKQGAPSYEQYF.